This T cell receptor beta chain was recovered during a study of T cells after yellow fever vaccination. Regarding the study as a whole: Weaker overall was a secondary response that nonetheless peaked faster, on day 5 versus 15. Among primary-vaccination clones, most reappeared after the booster, at about 95% for CD4 and about 90% for CD8.

TCRdb reprocessed the 5' RACE reads with MiXCR, giving one entry per CDR3 protein. The data show 200,000 to 250,000 distinct CDR3 sequences, 3.2% seen once. V was shortened by 1 base and J by 0 bases, with 10 bases between the two germline ends. The CDR3 covers 16 residues. Germline CDR1 MNHEY, CDR2 SVGEGT. This clonotype was counted between two and nine times. The antigen remains unidentified. The chain recombines TRBV6-2 or TRBV6-3 with TRBJ2-1, with D possibly matching TRBD1 (5 bases). The TCR originated in a man aged 18 to 30 who received the YFV17D yellow fever vaccine. Sequenced here: CD4+ T cells sorted from PBMCs, sampled 10 days after the yellow fever booster vaccination. The CDR3 nucleotides are TGTGCCAGCAGTTACTACCGTGGGGCCTCCTACAATGAGCAGTTCTTC. Translating gives CASSYYRGASYNEQFF.